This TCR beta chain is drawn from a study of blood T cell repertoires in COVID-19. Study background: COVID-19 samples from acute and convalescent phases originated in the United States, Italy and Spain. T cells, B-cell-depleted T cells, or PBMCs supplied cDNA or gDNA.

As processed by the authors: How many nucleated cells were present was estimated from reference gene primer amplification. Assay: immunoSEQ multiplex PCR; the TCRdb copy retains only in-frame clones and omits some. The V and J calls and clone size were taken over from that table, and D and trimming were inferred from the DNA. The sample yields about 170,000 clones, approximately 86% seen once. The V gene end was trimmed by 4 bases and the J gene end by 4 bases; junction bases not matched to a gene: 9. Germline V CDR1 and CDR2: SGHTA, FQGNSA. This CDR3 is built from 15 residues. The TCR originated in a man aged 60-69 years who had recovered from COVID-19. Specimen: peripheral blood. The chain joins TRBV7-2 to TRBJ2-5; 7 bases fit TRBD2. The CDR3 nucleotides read TGTGCCAGCAGCTATGGCGGGACTAACCCAGAGACCCAGTACTTC. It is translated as CASSYGGTNPETQYF. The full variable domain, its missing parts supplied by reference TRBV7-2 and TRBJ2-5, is GAGVSQSPSNKVTEKGKDVELRCDPISGHTALYWYRQSLGQGLEFLIYFQGNSAPDKSGLPSDRFSAERTGGSVSTLTIQRTQQEDSAVYLCASSYGGTNPETQYFGPGTRLLVL.